This TCR beta chain was identified in a study of cytomegalovirus exposure and HLA in healthy donors listed by TCRdb under 2017. Looking at the study overall: In an earlier analysis of some 550 of the donors, approximately 300 Gb of sequence data and just under 120 million unique TCR beta sequences from about 179 million T cells were reported. About 300 gigabases of sequencing data and roughly 81 million unique TCR sequences made up an early release that covered 500 to 650 HLA-typed donors. Among the roughly 390 genotyped donors, approximately 77% belonged to the genetic ancestry cluster associated with self-reported Caucasian donors. The study aimed to test whether cataloging public T cell receptors could reveal signatures of past pathogen exposure. The study profiled the T cell repertoires of under 850 subjects by immunosequencing and related them to cytomegalovirus serostatus. Besides the first cohort of roughly 700 subjects, a separate validation cohort made up of roughly 120 different subjects was used. High-throughput TCR immunosequencing, statistical association of individual TCRs with disease status, and machine learning were combined to predict cytomegalovirus infection status. To study patterns of TCR occurrence, a later analysis re-analyzed previously published TCR beta repertoires from hundreds of donors and added high-resolution HLA genotyping. Rather than using new phenotypic data, the later analysis identified candidate immune exposures from TCR beta sequences and from how often those sequences occurred across donors. An earlier analysis of roughly 580 of the donors used high-throughput TCR beta sequencing to judge whether each TCR beta V gene segment behaved as functional or pseudogenic. Alongside the repertoire data, information on donor age, sex, ethnicity and CMV serostatus was compiled. A later genetic analysis used genome-wide SNP genotypes for about three fifths of the roughly 700 donors, treating that subset as a discovery cohort. Every discovery cohort repertoire had been produced on one sequencing platform. Class I and class II HLA loci were covered by the typing at four-digit resolution. Typing coverage differed by locus: A, B, C, DRB1 and DQB1 were typed in about 620-640 donors, DQA1 in about 560, DPA1 in some 600, and DPB1 in approximately 450. A few DR-DQ haplotypes were treated as single units for association and clustering because of strong linkage in the cohort. Among 350 to 400 genotyped donors of the cohort, an average of around 240,000 unique TCR beta nucleotide sequences were sequenced per donor, about a sixth of them non-productive.

The method behind the library was the immunoSEQ multiplex PCR assay. A mixture of 60 forward primers for TCR Vbeta segments and 13 reverse primers for TCR Jbeta segments was used in the multiplex PCR. Amplification of the CDR3 region of rearranged TCR beta genes was performed with a multiplex PCR assay on genomic DNA. The amplified TCR beta libraries were sequenced on the Illumina HiSeq System as 87-base-pair reads. As for how the authors treated the data: A later analysis counted 65 million to 90 million unique TCR beta chains across the 666 repertoires, and some 12 million of these chains were shared by at least two donors. Raw reads were error-corrected and collapsed into unique sequences by a nearest-neighbor algorithm in which closely related sequences were merged to remove PCR and sequencing errors. Alignment of CDR3 sequences to IMGT reference sequences was used to assign V, D and J gene segments. For a sequence to be retained, at least a six-nucleotide match to both a V gene segment and a J gene segment was required. A rearrangement was called productive if the CDR3 had no stop codons and remained in frame with V and J, and every other rearrangement was called non-productive. CDR3 was defined by IMGT convention, running from the second conserved V-encoded cysteine to the conserved J-encoded phenylalanine. The earlier analysis of fewer than 700 of the donors excluded sequences that lacked an unambiguous match to a single V gene segment. In an earlier analysis of 450 to 750 of the donors, a V segment was called functional when productive rearrangements were above 56.7%, and segregating when the standard deviation between donors exceeded 5%. A statistical classification framework was built for diagnosing cytomegalovirus status from the catalog of TCR beta chain sequences. In a later analysis, V and J genes were assigned by comparing TCR nucleotide sequences against IMGT/GENE-DB human TR gene sequences. In a later analysis, CDR3 sequences and most-parsimonious VDJ recombination scenarios were assigned using the TCRdist pipeline. A later analysis defined each TCR beta chain by its CDR3 amino acid sequence plus V-gene family, and excluded reads lacking a unique V-gene family. In a later analysis, a few hundred highly shared, low-generation-probability nucleotide sequences were removed to address suspected cross-contamination and a sequencing artifact. A later analysis calculated a clonal expansion index for each public chain from normalized within-repertoire ranks of inferred template counts. In a later analysis, generation probabilities were computed with a VDJ recombination model fitted to out-of-frame rearrangements, and the resulting probabilities were checked against IGoR. Hypergeometric tests were used in a later analysis to score TCR-TCR, TCR-HLA and TCR-CMV co-occurrence, with a repertoire-size bias correction applied to the TCR pairs. In a later analysis, false discovery rates were estimated by permuting HLA or CMV assignments 20 times. In a later analysis, co-occurring TCRs were grouped with DBSCAN, and TCRdist sequence similarity was added when clustering was performed within HLA-allele-positive subsets. For co-occurrence clustering, repertoires with fewer than 30,000 or more than 120,000 public chains were excluded, along with a handful of repertoires with anomalous nucleotide sharing. Not all clones reach the TCRdb copy of this immuneACCESS table, which keeps in-frame sequences only. Checked studies attribute under half of the gap to unresolved V genes and leave the rest unexplained. V, J and clone size are those of that table, while D and trimming were read from the DNA. The sample table contains some 100,000 clones; only one count was recorded for around 83% of them. The ten largest make up more than 0.95% of the sample.

V is cut back by 4 bases and J by 10 bases, with 11 bases in the junction unmatched. The CDR3 goes from the cysteine to the phenylalanine over 15 residues. CDR3 DNA only is kept here, 45 bases in frame from base 1. The germline V gene specifies SNHLY as CDR1 and FYNNEI as CDR2. The investigation overall reported the following: Some IMGT-functional V segments, including TRBV6-2 and TRBV6-3, could not be told apart with the 87-base-pair reads, so those segments were excluded. Linkage disequilibrium might explain the correlated functional status among segregating V segments, but an unknown experimental factor could not be excluded. Because some donors lacked HLA typing at each locus, the association tests relied only on the typed subset. An association between a missense DCLRE1C variant and V-gene and J-gene trimming of TCR beta chains was found in a later genetic analysis and replicated in an independent cohort. The only immune exposure information available for the cohort was CMV serostatus. The cohort was sequenced for TCR beta chains only, and without alpha or paired-chain data the features that could be detected were limited. In a later analysis, the rate of TCR association differed among HLA loci, with DRB1 alleles having the most associated TCRs and HLA-C alleles having the fewest. According to the authors, the approach could potentially be generalized to other disease states and immunological phenotypes. In vitro tests confirmed that a few of the cytomegalovirus-associated TCR beta chains recognize cytomegalovirus antigens. A total of some 180 TCR beta chains were listed by the study as associated with cytomegalovirus. A cluster of highly shared sequence variants was judged likely to represent a technical artifact of the sequencing pipeline. In a later analysis, HLA-associated TCR beta chains were found to be more clonally expanded and to have lower generation probabilities than equally common non-associated chains. The classifier was reported to diagnose cytomegalovirus status with high specificity and sensitivity in both the original cohort and the validation cohort. According to a later analysis, parvovirus B19, influenza, CMV and Epstein-Barr virus appeared linked to several top co-occurrence clusters. Roughly uniform sequencing depth across donors was assumed in presence/absence analyses, although this assumption may not hold. A later genetic analysis reported fewer N-insertions in productive TCRs among donors in an Asian-associated ancestry cluster than the roughly 620-donor mean. Broadly in line with IMGT annotations, most TCR beta V segments showed up in productive rearrangements about 87% or about 30% of the time in an earlier analysis of about 500 of the donors. At a false discovery rate of 0.05, a later analysis linked 16,000 or so TCR beta sequences to specific HLA alleles. When HLA alleles, especially DR and DQ, strongly co-occurred, TCR associations were difficult to assign to individual alleles. While some public TCRs were present in many individuals, most TCR sequences turned up only very rarely across donors. Some 16 rarely observed V segments, including chromosome 9 orphons, were excluded from the earlier analysis of about 610 of the donors because counts were too low. A further reported finding was that TCR beta sequences accurately predicted the HLA-A and HLA-B alleles for most subjects in the first cohort. According to a later analysis, most CMV-associated TCR beta chains appeared to be HLA-restricted, and the HLA associations seemed to be driven largely by CMV exposure.

The cohort comprised more than 550 healthy bone marrow donors. At the time of sampling, all cohort members were nominally healthy, though unrecorded immune exposures were likely present. The donor tested CMV seronegative and was one of the 352 seronegative cohort members. A peripheral blood sample was provided by each donor, and peripheral blood mononuclear cells were used for TCR beta sequencing. The Qiagen DNeasy Blood Extraction Kit was used to extract genomic DNA from the blood cell samples. Turning to this clone: This receptor's antigen is unknown. Base qualities are not at hand, and no much larger clone is one base apart.

This TCR was recovered from a woman between 18 and 30 years old in good health and CMV-seronegative. This receptor chain uses TRBV2 and TRBJ2-1, and 9 bases in between align with TRBD2. Sequencing was performed on PBMCs. The sequence in DNA is TGTGCCAGCAGTGTACTAGCGGGTGGGGTTCGGGAGCAGTTCTTC. Its amino acids are CASSVLAGGVREQFF.